This T cell receptor beta chain was identified in a study of T cell responses to AZD1222 COVID-19 vaccine. To note about this clone: Its antigen is not identified.

Pooled in the analysis were second doses at about 4 or about 12 weeks. The assay was immunoSEQ multiplex PCR, and TCRdb's table has in-frame clones only and misses some. Of under 130,000 clones listed, roughly 87% are singletons. The CDR3 length is 15 residues. CDR1 and CDR2 from the germline V gene are MNHEY and SMNVEV (reference sequence). J lost 5 bases, V lost 4 bases, and 9 bases had no gene match. Study findings and constraints: Most donors were white British and more were female, and clonal diversity was possibly underestimated. Scientists sampled the repertoires only once the peak T cell response had passed. Elevations in Spike-specific TCR breadth and depth followed administration of two AZD1222 doses.

The chain couples TRBV27 to TRBJ1-1; TRBD1 agrees at 8 bases. The sample in question was peripheral blood, obtained 28 days after the second AZD1222 dose. The sequence derives from an adult who received the AZD1222 COVID-19 vaccine. CDR3 in DNA: TGTGCCAGCAGTTCAAGGCAGGGGGCTTATACTGAAGCTTTCTTT. The encoded protein is CASSSRQGAYTEAFF.